This T cell receptor beta chain comes out of a study of T-cell reconstitution after alpha-beta-depleted transplantation in children. The study's findings and limits: Some patients' high day-60 TCRbeta diversity was attributed to recipient cells surviving conditioning. Among T cells one year after transplant, newly produced cells accounted for most counts and diversity. Alpha-beta T cells present about two months after transplant were reported to originate from several hundred expanded graft clones.

This clonotype appeared many times. Its matching antigen is unknown. Unique molecular identifiers were used in preparing the TCRbeta library. TCRdb analysed the PCR reads with MiXCR anew, one entry per CDR3 protein. The table includes under 400,000 distinct CDR3 sequences, around 25% detected once. Per the germline V gene, CDR1 is SGHRS and CDR2 is YFSETQ. V lost 4 bases and J lost 1; bases outside the gene matches: 18. The CDR3 has 21 residues. The receptor comes from a male patient younger than 18 who had a stem cell transplant for acute lymphoblastic leukemia, so the T cells may come from the graft donor. This specimen consisted of PBMCs, mostly from graft donor cells, obtained 180 days after TCRalphabeta/CD19-depleted stem cell transplant. The chain recombines TRBV5-1 with TRBJ2-5, with TRBD2 identical over 14 bases. This CDR3 reads CASSDDIPGTSGRGGQETQYF. DNA for the CDR3: TGCGCCAGCAGCGATGACATCCCCGGGACTAGCGGGAGAGGGGGCCAAGAGACCCAGTACTTC.